This TCR beta chain was identified in a study of cytomegalovirus exposure and HLA in healthy donors. About the study: A prior analysis found 117 million unique TCR beta sequences from about 179 million T cells.

Note on this clone: Its specificity is not known. Germline is not matched at one junction end, which may reflect a read error. This specimen includes other DNA sequences encoding the same CDR3.

Study conclusions and caveats: CMV serostatus was the only recorded immune exposure for donors. Most subjects' HLA-A and HLA-B alleles were reportedly predicted from TCR beta sequences. TCR association rates varied by HLA locus in a later analysis, with DRB1 highest and HLA-C lowest.

The CDR3 runs 16 residues. The germline CDR1 and CDR2 sequences are SEHNR and FQNEAQ (reference sequence). Use of 60 Vbeta and 13 Jbeta primers characterized the PCR. Profiling relied on immunoSEQ multiplex PCR, and the TCRdb table lists in-frame clones only, not all of them. The sample has some 120,000 clones, approximately 75% seen once. Material for sequencing was PBMCs. This chain links TRBV7-9 with TRBJ1-2; D might be TRBD1 (5 bases). This TCR was recovered from a woman between 50 and 59 years old in good health and CMV-seronegative. The chain's CDR3 is CSSSLMAGPPGYGYTF. Written as DNA, the CDR3 is TGTTCCAGCAGCTTAATGGCGGGGCCACCGGGCTATGGCTACACCTTC.